The present T cell receptor beta chain was sequenced within a study of T cell repertoires in cytomegalovirus infection. The germline CDR1 and CDR2 sequences are SEHNR and FQNEAQ (reference sequence). V lost 1 base and J 3 bases, leaving 12 bases between the germline ends. This CDR3 has 15 amino acids. MiXCR, run by TCRdb on the reads, gives a single entry per CDR3 protein. The sample includes 650,000 to 850,000 distinct CDR3 sequences, approximately 32% of them seen just once. This clonotype was detected a few times. Its antigen is unknown. The source of this sequence is a human donor in good health (CMV status not recorded). Some clones in this sample may be carry-over from other donors' samples. The sequences come from cultured CD8+ T cells from PBMCs, collected from culture after CMV antigen stimulation. This chain joins TRBV7-9 and TRBJ1-2; D remains unclear. Here the CDR3 DNA reads TGTGCCAGCAGCTTAGGTGGACCTTCGGACTATGGCTACACCTTC. Protein product: CASSLGGPSDYGYTF.